A single sample is the source of the 21 T cell receptor beta chains below, sequenced in a study of shared clonotypes between healthy human individuals. Profiling relied on immunoSEQ multiplex PCR, and the TCRdb table lists in-frame clones only, not all of them. The sample holds 2 million to 3 million clones; approximately 94% are singletons and the top ten take about 0.39%. Sequenced sample: naive CD4+ T cells from PBMCs. Subset noted: CD45RA+ positively selected. The receptors originated from a man aged 18 to 30 in good health. Some clones in this sample may be carry-over from other donors' samples.

The V gene is TRBV28, the J gene TRBJ2-1; TRBD1 aligns across 11 bases. With 5 bases clipped from V and 10 bases from J, the junction kept 7 bases outside the gene matches. CDR3 length: 14 amino acids. The germline V gene has CDR1 MDHEN and CDR2 SYDVKM. CDR3 coding DNA: TGTGCCAGCAGTCAAGGACAGGGGGCAGGAGAGCAGTTCTTC. Protein sequence: CASSQGQGAGEQFF. Complete variable domain (other parts from reference TRBV28 and TRBJ2-1): DVKVTQSSRYLVKRTGEKVFLECVQDMDHENMFWYRQDPGLGLRLIYFSYDVKMKEKGDIPEGYSVSREKKERFSLILESASTNQTSMYLCASSQGQGAGEQFFGPGTRLTVL.

The CDR3 DNA reads TGTGCCAGCAGCATTGACAGGGCCAGCAATCAGCCCCAGCATTTT. This encodes CASSIDRASNQPQHF. The chain employs TRBV28 and TRBJ1-5, with 7 bases lining up with TRBD1. The CDR3 has 15 amino acids. Germline V gene sequence: CDR1 MDHEN, CDR2 SYDVKM. V shed 6 bases, J shed 1 base, and the junction held 6 bases outside the gene matches. Based on the CDR3 plus reference TRBV28 and TRBJ1-5, the full variable domain is DVKVTQSSRYLVKRTGEKVFLECVQDMDHENMFWYRQDPGLGLRLIYFSYDVKMKEKGDIPEGYSVSREKKERFSLILESASTNQTSMYLCASSIDRASNQPQHFGDGTRLSIL.

The genes are TRBV5-1 and TRBJ1-3, with a possible D match to TRBD1 (6 bases). CDR1 is SGHRS and CDR2 is YFSETQ in the germline V gene. CDR3 size: 15 residues. With 5 bases removed from V and 6 bases from J, the gap between germline ends came to 18 bases. The CDR3 nucleotides are TGCGCCAGCAGTAGGGGGGACGGCTTCGCAAACACCATATATTTT. As protein: CASSRGDGFANTIYF.

Remarks on this clone: Other DNA sequences of this sample code for an identical CDR3. The chain links TRBV11-2 to TRBJ1-1; D is possibly TRBD1 (5 bases). There are 13 residues in the CDR3. The V end lost 3 bases, the J end lost 1 base, and 6 bases lay between the germline ends. The V gene's germline CDR1 is SGHAT and CDR2 FQNNGV. The CDR3 DNA is TGTGCCAGCAGCTTCGACAGGAACACTGAAGCTTTCTTT. Its protein is CASSFDRNTEAFF. The full variable domain, in which reference TRBV11-2 and TRBJ1-1 provide the parts outside the CDR3, is EAGVAQSPRYKIIEKRQSVAFWCNPISGHATLYWYQQILGQGPKLLIQFQNNGVVDDSQLPKDRFSAERLKGVDSTLKIQPAKLEDSAVYLCASSFDRNTEAFFGQGTRLTVV.

The chain employs TRBV6-1 and TRBJ1-1; 7 bases match TRBD1. Germline CDR1 MNHNS, CDR2 SASEGT. Trimming cost V 8 bases and J 5 bases; bases outside gene matches: 11. The CDR3 runs 14 residues. The CDR3 spells CASSRPGQSTEAFF. As DNA, the CDR3 is TGTGCCAGCTCTAGGCCGGGACAGAGTACTGAAGCTTTCTTT.

The chain couples TRBV27 to TRBJ2-1, with TRBD2 identical over 10 bases. The ends lost 6 bases at V and 4 bases at J; junction bases unmatched: 6. CDR1 is MNHEY and CDR2 is SMNVEV in the germline V gene (reference sequence). The CDR3 consists of 15 residues. CDR3 sequence: CASRLAGVGYNEQFF. The CDR3 DNA reads TGTGCCAGCAGGCTAGCGGGAGTGGGTTACAATGAGCAGTTCTTC.

In regard to this clone: Within the sample, other DNA sequences also encode this same CDR3. The rearrangement joins TRBV2 to TRBJ2-1, with 10 bases lining up with TRBD1. The CDR3 length is 13 residues. The J segment lost 9 bases and the V segment lost 4 bases, leaving 3 bases of the junction unmatched. Germline V gene sequence: CDR1 SNHLY, CDR2 FYNNEI. The CDR3 coding sequence is TGTGCCAGCAGTGCCGGGACAGGGGTTGAGCAGTTCTTC. Protein: CASSAGTGVEQFF.

Worth noting for this clone: Other nucleotide sequences in the sample specify the same CDR3. The V and J genes are TRBV2 and TRBJ1-2; D is unresolved. Trimming took off 1 base at V and 4 bases at J, with 4 bases between the two ends. Per germline, CDR1 SNHLY and CDR2 FYNNEI. CDR3 size: 12 residues. The CDR3 sequence is CASSEEGYGYTF. The CDR3 DNA sequence: TGTGCCAGCAGTGAAGAGGGCTATGGCTACACCTTC.

CDR3 DNA sequence: TGTGCCAGCAGTTTATTCCCAGGGCAGGGCAATCAGCCCCAGCATTTT. Its translation is CASSLFPGQGNQPQHF. J is TRBJ1-5 and V is TRBV28, with D tentatively TRBD1 (5 bases). Between the trimmed V and J ends, which lost 1 base and 2 bases, there was a span of 12 bases. CDR1 and CDR2 (germline): MDHEN, SYDVKM. This CDR3 has 16 amino acids. The full variable domain, its missing parts supplied by reference TRBV28 and TRBJ1-5, is DVKVTQSSRYLVKRTGEKVFLECVQDMDHENMFWYRQDPGLGLRLIYFSYDVKMKEKGDIPEGYSVSREKKERFSLILESASTNQTSMYLCASSLFPGQGNQPQHFGDGTRLSIL.

On this clone itself: This specimen includes other DNA sequences encoding the same CDR3. The chain joins TRBV5-1 to TRBJ2-7; 7 bases fit TRBD2. J was trimmed by 0 bases and V by 0 bases; bases with no gene match: 6. The CDR3 runs to 16 residues. In germline, CDR1 is SGHRS, CDR2 YFSETQ. In nucleotides, the CDR3 is TGCGCCAGCAGCTTGGTGGCTAGCGGTCTCTCCTACGAGCAGTACTTC. Translating it yields CASSLVASGLSYEQYF.

This clone was found once. The J gene is TRBJ2-7, the V gene TRBV18, with TRBD2 matching 8 bases. Trimming cost V 4 bases and J 2 bases; bases outside gene matches: 4. Germline lookup yields CDR1 KGHSH and CDR2 LQKENI. There are 14 residues in the CDR3. CDR3 residues: CASSRLAGPYEQYF. The CDR3 DNA is TGTGCCAGCTCACGGCTAGCGGGCCCCTACGAGCAGTACTTC.

The V call is TRBV29-1, the J call TRBJ2-7; D gene uncertain. Germline V gene sequence: CDR1 SQVTM, CDR2 ANQGSEA. Deletions cut 4 bases from V and 3 bases from J, with 22 bases between. This CDR3 comprises 16 residues. CDR3 region: CSVVGPKGNRNYEQYF. The CDR3 DNA follows: TGCAGCGTTGTCGGGCCGAAGGGCAACCGAAACTACGAGCAGTACTTC.

This chain links TRBV19 with TRBJ2-7, with 12 bases identical to TRBD2. The CDR3 extends over 15 amino acids. Germline values: CDR1 LNHDA, CDR2 SQIVND (reference sequence). The V segment lost 5 bases and the J segment 5 bases; nucleotides outside the gene matches: 7. The CDR3 is CASSSGLAGNHEQYF. Written as DNA, the CDR3 is TGTGCCAGTAGTTCAGGACTAGCGGGAAACCACGAGCAGTACTTC.

This chain connects TRBV5-4 to TRBJ1-5, with D possibly TRBD1 on 5 matching bases. Germline CDR1 SGHNT, CDR2 YYREEE (reference sequence). The CDR3 is 14 residues long. V lost 4 bases, J lost 5 bases, and 13 bases lay in between. CDR3 bases: TGTGCCAGCAGCGTTAACGGGGGGTATCAGCCCCAGCATTTT. It is translated as CASSVNGGYQPQHF.

The V gene is TRBV28, the J gene TRBJ2-1; D perhaps matches TRBD1 (5 bases). Trimming stripped 5 bases from V and 13 bases from J, with 15 bases between. This CDR3 has 12 amino acids. Germline V gene data show CDR1 as MDHEN and CDR2 as SYDVKM. This CDR3 reads CASSADGAPQFF. CDR3 in DNA: TGTGCCAGCAGTGCGGATGGGGCGCCCCAGTTCTTC.

Of note for this clone: The conserved final phenylalanine or tryptophan is absent from the CDR3, which likely points to a read error. The limits of the CDR3 on the DNA are not certain, so only TCRdb's listed CDR3 is given. This chain uses TRBV7-6 with TRBJ1-4. The germline V gene has CDR1 SGHVS and CDR2 FNYEAQ. Ends included, the CDR3 has 12 residues. The chain's CDR3 is CASRTGVSPLVV.

The chain employs TRBV2 and TRBJ2-7; the match to TRBD2 covers 10 bases. This CDR3 is 15 amino acids long. Germline V CDR1 and CDR2: SNHLY, FYNNEI. V shed 6 bases and J 0 bases; nucleotides not matched to a gene: 5. The chain's CDR3 is CASSPTSGTSYEQYF. The CDR3 DNA follows: TGTGCCAGCAGCCCTACTAGCGGGACCTCCTACGAGCAGTACTTC.

The V gene is TRBV6-5, the J gene TRBJ2-1, with 10 bases that match TRBD1. Germline CDR1 is MNHEY and CDR2 is SVGAGI. J was trimmed by 6 bases and V by 6 bases; bases with no gene match: 8. The CDR3 sequence is 15 residues long. In nucleotides, the CDR3 is TGTGCCAGCAGCCGCCGGGACAGGGGCCCCAATGAGCAGTTCTTC. Protein: CASSRRDRGPNEQFF.

This chain links TRBV7-8 with TRBJ2-1; tentatively, D is TRBD2 (6 bases). V lost 5 bases and J lost 13, with 21 bases in between. Germline values: CDR1 SGHVS, CDR2 FQNEAQ. The CDR3 runs to 14 residues. Here the CDR3 reads CASSETGAGRHQFF. CDR3 DNA: TGTGCCAGCAGCGAAACGGGAGCGGGCCGACACCAGTTCTTC.

This sequence joins TRBV5-8 and TRBJ1-2; 11 bases agree with TRBD1. J lost 4 bases, V lost 7 bases, and 12 bases had no gene match. The length of the CDR3 is 16 residues. In germline, CDR1 is SGHTS, CDR2 YDEGEE. The CDR3 DNA sequence: TGTGCCAGCCAGAGTTGGGACAGGGGGAGCGGCTATGGCTACACCTTC. Encoded protein: CASQSWDRGSGYGYTF.

The chain couples TRBV28 to TRBJ2-4, with TRBD1 matching over 8 bases. This CDR3 spans 16 amino acids. The J segment lost 3 bases and the V segment lost 4 bases, leaving 8 bases of the junction unmatched. CDR1 and CDR2 from the germline V gene are MDHEN and SYDVKM. The CDR3 is CASSSGQVRVKNIQYF. In DNA, the CDR3 is TGTGCCAGCAGTTCGGGACAGGTCCGGGTCAAAAACATTCAGTACTTC.